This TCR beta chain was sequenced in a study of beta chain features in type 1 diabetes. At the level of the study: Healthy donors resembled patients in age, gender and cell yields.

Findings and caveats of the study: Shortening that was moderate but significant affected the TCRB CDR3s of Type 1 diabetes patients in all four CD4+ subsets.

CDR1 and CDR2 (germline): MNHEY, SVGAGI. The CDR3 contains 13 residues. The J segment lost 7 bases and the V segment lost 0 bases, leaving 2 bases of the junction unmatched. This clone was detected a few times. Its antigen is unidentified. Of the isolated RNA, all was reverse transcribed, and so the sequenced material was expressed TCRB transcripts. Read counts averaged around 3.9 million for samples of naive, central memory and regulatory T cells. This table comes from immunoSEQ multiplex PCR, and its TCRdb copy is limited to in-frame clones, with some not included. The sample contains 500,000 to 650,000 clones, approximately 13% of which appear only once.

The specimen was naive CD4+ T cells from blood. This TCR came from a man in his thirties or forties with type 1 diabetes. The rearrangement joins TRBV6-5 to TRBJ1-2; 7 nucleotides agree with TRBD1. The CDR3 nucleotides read TGTGCCAGCAGTTACTCGACAGGGATTGGCTACACCTTC. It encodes CASSYSTGIGYTF.